The clone carrying this T cell receptor beta chain has a handful of counts. Its cognate antigen is unknown. Germline V gene lookup returns CDR1 GTSNPN and CDR2 SVGIG (reference sequence). This CDR3 is built from 12 residues. V was cut by 1 base and J by 3 bases, with 6 bases left in between. The data derive from a study of T cell responses to AZD1222 COVID-19 vaccine. Whole-study results and caveats: Per reports, nearly half of all spike-specific TCRs target regions that are unmutated in variants.

Sequenced by immunoSEQ multiplex PCR; TCRdb stores in-frame clones only, minus some. The sample carries fewer than 200,000 clones, approximately 92% recorded once. The source material was peripheral blood, sampled 28 days after the second dose of the MenACWY control vaccine. This TCR came from an adult who received the MenACWY meningococcal vaccine as a control. This chain connects TRBV30 to TRBJ1-1; D unclear. The CDR3 DNA sequence: TGTGCCTGGAGTGGAGGGCACACTGAAGCTTTCTTT. Translating it yields CAWSGGHTEAFF.